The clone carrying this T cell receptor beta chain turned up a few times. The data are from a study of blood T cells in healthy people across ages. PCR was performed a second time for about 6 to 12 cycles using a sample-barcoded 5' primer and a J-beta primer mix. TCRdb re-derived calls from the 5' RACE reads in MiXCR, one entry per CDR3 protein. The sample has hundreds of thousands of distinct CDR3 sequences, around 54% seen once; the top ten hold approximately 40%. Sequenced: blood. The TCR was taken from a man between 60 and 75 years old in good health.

CDR3 DNA sequence: TGCGCCAGCAGACCAAGTCCAGGGCGGGATAACTATGGCTACACCTTC. Protein sequence: CASRPSPGRDNYGYTF. V is TRBV5-1 and J is TRBJ1-2, with D tentatively TRBD1 (5 bases). Germline V gene data show CDR1 as SGHRS and CDR2 as YFSETQ. V lost 5 bases, J lost 1 base, and 18 bases lay in between. This CDR3 has 16 amino acids.